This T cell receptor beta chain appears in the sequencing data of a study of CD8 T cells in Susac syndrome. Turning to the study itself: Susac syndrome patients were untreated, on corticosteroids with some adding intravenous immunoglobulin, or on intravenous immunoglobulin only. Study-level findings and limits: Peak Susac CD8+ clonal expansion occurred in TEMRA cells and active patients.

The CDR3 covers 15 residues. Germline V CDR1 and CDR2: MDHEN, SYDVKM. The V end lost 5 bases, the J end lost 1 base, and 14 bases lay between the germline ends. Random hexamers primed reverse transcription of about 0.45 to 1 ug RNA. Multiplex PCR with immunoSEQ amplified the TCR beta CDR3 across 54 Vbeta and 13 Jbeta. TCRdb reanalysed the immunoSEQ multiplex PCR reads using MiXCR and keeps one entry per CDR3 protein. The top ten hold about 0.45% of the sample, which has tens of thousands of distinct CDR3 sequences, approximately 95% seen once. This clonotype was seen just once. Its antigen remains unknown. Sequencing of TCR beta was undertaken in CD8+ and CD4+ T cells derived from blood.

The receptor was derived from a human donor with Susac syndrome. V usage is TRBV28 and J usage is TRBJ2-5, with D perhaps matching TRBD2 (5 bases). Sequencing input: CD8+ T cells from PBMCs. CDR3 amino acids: CASSGLTISQETQYF. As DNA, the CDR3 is TGTGCCAGCAGTGGGCTGACTATATCCCAAGAGACCCAGTACTTC.